This is a list of T cell receptor beta chains from one sample in a study of T cells in Graves' hyperthyroidism and ophthalmopathy. TCRdb used MiXCR to reprocess the multiplex PCR reads, holding one entry per CDR3 protein. The table includes under 400,000 distinct CDR3 sequences, roughly 23% detected once. Sequenced input: blood. These receptors were taken from a woman aged 50 to 65 with Graves' hyperthyroidism. The CDR3 runs from the conserved cysteine through the conserved F or W. A D gene is named only where the DNA matches it firmly. Some rows mark clone size as missing; the rest say once, few, many or name a class of expanded clone.

j_call cdr3_length v_call d_call clone_size cdr3_aa cdr3_nt
TRBJ2-7 15 TRBV27 TRBD1 NA CASRGGTGGLHEQYF TGTGCCAGCAGGGGGGGGACAGGGGGCTTACACGAGCAGTACTTC
TRBJ2-7 15 TRBV27 TRBD2 many CASSLLAGSSYEQYF TGTGCCAGCAGCCTTCTAGCGGGAAGCTCCTACGAGCAGTACTTC
TRBJ2-7 16 TRBV2 NA NA CASSRVGGIKSYEQYF TGTGCCAGCAGCCGTGTTGGTGGAATAAAATCCTACGAGCAGTACTTC
TRBJ1-4 16 TRBV5-8 NA many CASSLAPGRVNEKLFF TGTGCCAGCAGCTTGGCCCCGGGGAGAGTTAATGAAAAACTGTTTTTT
TRBJ1-6 16 TRBV9 NA few CASSNQQGLLNSPLHF TGTGCCAGCAGCAACCAACAGGGCCTACTAAATTCACCCCTCCACTTT
TRBJ1-6 13 TRBV20-1 NA NA CSASKGTNSPLHF TGCAGTGCTAGTAAGGGTACGAATTCACCCCTCCACTTT
TRBJ1-1 15 TRBV5-1 NA many CASSLASGGSTEAFF TGCGCCAGCAGCTTGGCCTCGGGCGGAAGCACTGAAGCTTTCTTT
TRBJ1-1 13 TRBV15 NA NA CATSSPRGGEAFF TGTGCCACCAGCAGCCCTCGGGGGGGGGAAGCTTTCTTT
TRBJ1-1 14 TRBV10-1 NA many CASSAGGLNTEAFF TGCGCCAGCAGTGCCGGAGGATTGAACACTGAAGCTTTCTTT
TRBJ2-3 15 TRBV19 TRBD2 few CATSLGLAGTDTQYF TGTGCCACCTCACTTGGACTAGCGGGAACAGATACGCAGTATTTT
TRBJ2-7 13 TRBV12-3/TRBV12-4 TRBD1 many CASSRGQGYEQYF TGTGCCAGCAGCCGCGGACAGGGGTACGAGCAGTACTTC